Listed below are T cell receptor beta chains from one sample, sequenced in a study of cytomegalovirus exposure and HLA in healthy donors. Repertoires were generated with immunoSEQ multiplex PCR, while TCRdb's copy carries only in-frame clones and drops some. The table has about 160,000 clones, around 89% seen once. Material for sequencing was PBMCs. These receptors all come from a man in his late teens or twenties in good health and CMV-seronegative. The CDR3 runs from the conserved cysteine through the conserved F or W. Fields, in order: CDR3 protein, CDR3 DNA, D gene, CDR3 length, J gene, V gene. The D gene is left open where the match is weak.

cdr3_aa: CASSLQGRTEAFF
cdr3_nt: TGTGCCAGCAGCTTACAGGGGCGGACTGAAGCTTTCTTT
d_call: TRBD1
cdr3_length: 13
j_call: TRBJ1-1
v_call: TRBV5-6

cdr3_aa: CASSKGLAGVQETQYF
cdr3_nt: TGTGCCAGCAGCAAGGGACTAGCGGGGGTACAAGAGACCCAGTACTTC
d_call: TRBD2
cdr3_length: 16
j_call: TRBJ2-5
v_call: TRBV5-4

cdr3_aa: CASSGGLAGSYYEQYF
cdr3_nt: TGTGCCAGCAGCGGAGGACTAGCGGGTTCTTACTACGAGCAGTACTTC
d_call: NA
cdr3_length: 16
j_call: TRBJ2-7
v_call: TRBV21-1

cdr3_aa: CASSGPDSLNQPQHF
cdr3_nt: TGTGCCAGTAGTGGCCCAGACAGCCTCAATCAGCCCCAGCATTTT
d_call: NA
cdr3_length: 15
j_call: TRBJ1-5
v_call: TRBV19

cdr3_aa: CASSINHGELFF
cdr3_nt: TGTGCCAGCAGCATCAATCACGGGGAGCTGTTTTTT
d_call: NA
cdr3_length: 12
j_call: TRBJ2-2
v_call: TRBV9

cdr3_aa: CASSLTSTQPQHF
cdr3_nt: TGCGCCAGCAGTTTGACATCTACCCAGCCCCAGCATTTT
d_call: NA
cdr3_length: 13
j_call: TRBJ1-5
v_call: TRBV10-1

cdr3_aa: CASSQDYRTGTTVWGYTF
cdr3_nt: TGCGCCAGCAGCCAAGATTACCGGACAGGGACGACGGTCTGGGGCTACACCTTC
d_call: TRBD1
cdr3_length: 18
j_call: TRBJ1-2
v_call: TRBV4-1

cdr3_aa: CASNDNRGRNSPLHF
cdr3_nt: TGTGCCAGCAACGACAACAGGGGGAGAAATTCACCCCTCCACTTT
d_call: TRBD1
cdr3_length: 15
j_call: TRBJ1-6
v_call: TRBV28

cdr3_aa: CASSSGHLNYGYTF
cdr3_nt: TGCGCCAGCAGCTCCGGACACCTTAACTATGGCTACACCTTC
d_call: NA
cdr3_length: 14
j_call: TRBJ1-2
v_call: TRBV5-1

cdr3_aa: CASNHPRGDYGYTF
cdr3_nt: TGTGCCAGCAACCACCCCCGGGGGGACTATGGCTACACCTTC
d_call: NA
cdr3_length: 14
j_call: TRBJ1-2
v_call: TRBV28

cdr3_aa: CASSWGDSSISNYGYTF
cdr3_nt: TGCGCCAGCAGCTGGGGGGACAGCTCCATTTCTAACTATGGCTACACCTTC
d_call: TRBD1
cdr3_length: 17
j_call: TRBJ1-2
v_call: TRBV5-1

cdr3_aa: CASSVAGTATGNTIYF
cdr3_nt: TGTGCCAGCAGCGTAGCTGGGACAGCGACTGGAAACACCATATATTTT
d_call: TRBD1
cdr3_length: 16
j_call: TRBJ1-3
v_call: TRBV9

cdr3_aa: CASSEYPQLTVANYGYTF
cdr3_nt: TGTGCCAGCAGTGAATATCCCCAATTGACAGTAGCTAACTATGGCTACACCTTC
d_call: NA
cdr3_length: 18
j_call: TRBJ1-2
v_call: TRBV6-1

cdr3_aa: CASSPAGGTATPEQYF
cdr3_nt: TGTGCCAGCAGCCCGGCGGGGGGGACAGCTACTCCCGAGCAGTACTTC
d_call: TRBD2
cdr3_length: 16
j_call: TRBJ2-7
v_call: TRBV4-2

cdr3_aa: CASMGPIATNEKLFF
cdr3_nt: TGTGCCAGCATGGGCCCTATTGCAACTAATGAAAAACTGTTTTTT
d_call: NA
cdr3_length: 15
j_call: TRBJ1-4
v_call: TRBV28

cdr3_aa: CASSGPGQGGEQFF
cdr3_nt: TGTGCCAGCAGCGGCCCGGGACAGGGGGGTGAGCAGTTCTTC
d_call: TRBD1
cdr3_length: 14
j_call: TRBJ2-1
v_call: TRBV13

cdr3_aa: CASSSDRATTTNEKLFF
cdr3_nt: TGTGCCAGCAGCTCGGACAGGGCGACAACAACTAATGAAAAACTGTTTTTT
d_call: TRBD1
cdr3_length: 17
j_call: TRBJ1-4
v_call: TRBV7-9

cdr3_aa: CASSEMDRGVAKNIQYF
cdr3_nt: TGTGCCAGCAGTGAGATGGACAGGGGGGTAGCCAAAAACATTCAGTACTTC
d_call: TRBD1
cdr3_length: 17
j_call: TRBJ2-4
v_call: TRBV25-1

cdr3_aa: CASSLPGTSGSYEQFF
cdr3_nt: TGTGCCAGCTCACTTCCGGGGACTAGCGGGAGTTATGAGCAGTTCTTC
d_call: TRBD2
cdr3_length: 16
j_call: TRBJ2-1
v_call: TRBV18

cdr3_aa: CASSFGNPSDEQFF
cdr3_nt: TGTGCCAGCAGCTTCGGGAATCCATCCGATGAGCAGTTCTTC
d_call: NA
cdr3_length: 14
j_call: TRBJ2-1
v_call: TRBV7-9

cdr3_aa: CASSLVPGTDGYTF
cdr3_nt: TGCGCCAGCAGCTTGGTACCAGGGACAGATGGCTACACCTTC
d_call: TRBD1
cdr3_length: 14
j_call: TRBJ1-2
v_call: TRBV5-1

cdr3_aa: CASSSGTGLLNEQFF
cdr3_nt: TGTGCCAGCAGCTCCGGGACAGGGTTACTGAATGAGCAGTTCTTC
d_call: TRBD1
cdr3_length: 15
j_call: TRBJ2-1
v_call: TRBV27